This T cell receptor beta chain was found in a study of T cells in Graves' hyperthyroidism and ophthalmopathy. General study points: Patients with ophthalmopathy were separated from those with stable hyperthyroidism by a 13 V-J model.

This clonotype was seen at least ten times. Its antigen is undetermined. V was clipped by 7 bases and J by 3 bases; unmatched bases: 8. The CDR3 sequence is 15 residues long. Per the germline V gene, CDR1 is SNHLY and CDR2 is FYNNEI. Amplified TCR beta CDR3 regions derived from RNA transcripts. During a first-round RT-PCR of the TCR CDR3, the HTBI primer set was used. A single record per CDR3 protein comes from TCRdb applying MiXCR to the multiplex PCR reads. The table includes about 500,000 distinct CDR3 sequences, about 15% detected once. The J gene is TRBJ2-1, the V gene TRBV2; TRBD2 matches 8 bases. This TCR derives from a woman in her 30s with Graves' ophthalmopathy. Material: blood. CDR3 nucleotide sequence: TGTGCCAGCAAACTACTAAGCGGGAGCTACAATGAGCAGTTCTTC. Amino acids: CASKLLSGSYNEQFF.